This T cell receptor (beta chain) was sequenced during a study of T cell changes during pregnancy in multiple sclerosis. CDR3 size: 15 residues. The V end lost 4 bases, the J end lost 0 bases, and 15 bases lay between the germline ends. Germline CDR1 is GTSNPN and CDR2 is SVGIG (reference sequence). Clones were sequenced by immunoSEQ multiplex PCR, and TCRdb holds only the in-frame ones, with some missing. The sample yields roughly 31,000 clones, approximately 88% seen once. The input for sequencing was CD8+ T cells from peripheral blood mononuclear cells, taken before pregnancy. The chain has TRBV30 and TRBJ1-2, with TRBD1 as a possible D gene (5 bases). The clonotype originates from a female donor with multiple sclerosis, enrolled in a pregnancy study. The CDR3 sequence is CAWNKRGDPNYGYTF. Written as DNA, the CDR3 is TGTGCCTGGAATAAACGGGGGGACCCTAACTATGGCTACACCTTC.